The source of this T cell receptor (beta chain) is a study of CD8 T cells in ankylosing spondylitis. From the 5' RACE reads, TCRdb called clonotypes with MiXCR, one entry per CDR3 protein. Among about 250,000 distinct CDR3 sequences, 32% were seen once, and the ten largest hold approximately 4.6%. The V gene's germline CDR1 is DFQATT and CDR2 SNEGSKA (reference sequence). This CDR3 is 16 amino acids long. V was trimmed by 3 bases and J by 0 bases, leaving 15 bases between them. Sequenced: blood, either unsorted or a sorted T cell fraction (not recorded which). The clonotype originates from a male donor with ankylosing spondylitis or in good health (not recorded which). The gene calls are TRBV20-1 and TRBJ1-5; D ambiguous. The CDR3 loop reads CSASTGRVYSNQPQHF. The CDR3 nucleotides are TGCAGTGCTAGCACGGGAAGGGTTTATAGCAATCAGCCCCAGCATTTT.